The next 20 T cell receptor beta chains were all read from a single sample in a study of blood T cell repertoires in COVID-19. Measured with immunoSEQ multiplex PCR; TCRdb has only the in-frame clones, and not every one. Seen here are roughly 500,000 clones, approximately 90% observed once, and the top ten hold under 9.5%. Material: PBMCs or T cells enriched from blood (not recorded which). Every receptor here comes from a woman in her fifties or sixties who had recovered from COVID-19.

CDR3 sequence reads: CASSLDRGRNTGELFF. The CDR3 region has the DNA TGTGCCAGCAGCTTAGACAGGGGGCGTAACACCGGGGAGCTGTTTTTT. The chain links TRBV7-2 to TRBJ2-2, with TRBD1 matching over 9 bases. Germline V CDR1 and CDR2: SGHTA, FQGNSA. Trimming removed 1 base from V and 2 bases from J; junction bases left unmatched: 2. CDR3 size: 16 residues.

This rearrangement joins TRBV5-6 to TRBJ2-2, with D unclear. This CDR3 is 14 amino acids long. Germline CDR1 and CDR2: SGHDT and YYEEEE. V lost 7 bases and J lost 1, with 11 bases in between. Written as DNA, the CDR3 is TGTGCCAGCCGCGGCTGGGTGAACACCGGGGAGCTGTTTTTT. Protein product: CASRGWVNTGELFF.

This clone occurred a few times. The rearrangement joins TRBV27 to TRBJ2-7; 7 positions match TRBD1. J lost 7 bases, V lost 5 bases, and 11 bases had no gene match. Germline CDR1 MNHEY, CDR2 SMNVEV (reference sequence). The CDR3 length is 14 residues. CDR3 region: CASSPRSTGYEQYV. CDR3 nucleotides: TGTGCCAGCAGTCCCCGATCGACAGGGTATGAGCAGTACGTC.

The chain links TRBV5-4 to TRBJ1-1, with D possibly TRBD1 on 6 matching bases. Trimming cost V 4 bases and J 6 bases, with 13 bases left between them. Germline V gene lookup returns CDR1 SGHNT and CDR2 YYREEE (reference sequence). This CDR3 spans 13 amino acids. CDR3 in amino acids: CASSVRNRAEAFF. The CDR3 region has the DNA TGTGCCAGCAGCGTTAGGAACAGGGCTGAAGCTTTCTTT.

The DNA for the CDR3 is TGTGCCAGCAGCTTAGACAGGGCTGAAGCTTTCTTT. Its protein is CASSLDRAEAFF. This chain connects TRBV7-9 to TRBJ1-1, with a possible D match to TRBD1 (6 bases). The V and J ends lost 1 base and 6 bases respectively, with 6 bases between them. The V gene's germline CDR1 is SEHNR and CDR2 FQNEAQ (reference sequence). The CDR3 is 12 amino acids.

The chain recombines TRBV6-2 or TRBV6-3 with TRBJ1-4, with 9 bases lining up with TRBD1. Germline V lookup: CDR1 MNHEY, CDR2 SVGEGT. CDR3 size: 14 residues. V trimming: 5 bases; J trimming: 8 bases; junction bases outside the gene matches: 6. The CDR3, as DNA: TGTGCCAGCAGTCTCGGGACAGGGAAGGAAAAACTGTTTTTT. Encoded protein: CASSLGTGKEKLFF.

V gene TRBV5-8 combines with J gene TRBJ1-2, with a possible D match to TRBD1 (5 bases). The germline gives CDR1 SGHTS, CDR2 YDEGEE. The CDR3 totals 13 residues. The ends were cut back, 4 bases at V and 1 base at J, with 8 bases in the middle. The CDR3 loop is CASSRDFNYGYTF. Here the CDR3 DNA reads TGTGCCAGCAGCAGGGACTTTAACTATGGCTACACCTTC.

The gene calls are TRBV4-1 and TRBJ2-3; 9 nucleotides agree with TRBD2. After removal of 4 bases from V and 3 bases from J, the junction contained 11 bases not matched to a gene. This CDR3 spans 17 amino acids. Per the germline V gene, CDR1 is MGHRA and CDR2 is YSYEKL. The CDR3 sequence: CASSPRGGGGGTDTQYF. DNA for the CDR3: TGCGCCAGCAGCCCCCGAGGCGGGGGGGGAGGGACAGATACGCAGTATTTT.

J is TRBJ2-2 and V is TRBV23-1; D possibly corresponds to TRBD2 (6 bases). TRBV23-1 qualifies as an ORF whose function is uncertain. V was cut by 2 bases and J by 1 base, with 11 bases left in between. The CDR3 loop spans 16 amino acids. In nucleotides, the CDR3 is TGCGCCAGCAGTCAACGAGGAGGGGAGAACACCGGGGAGCTGTTTTTT. Translated: CASSQRGGENTGELFF.

This clone was seen a handful of times. The chain links TRBV24-1 to TRBJ2-2; D possibly corresponds to TRBD1 (5 bases). Germline CDR1 KGHDR, CDR2 SFDVKD. This CDR3 contains 16 residues. Trimming stripped 0 bases from V and 1 base from J, with 8 bases between. CDR3 sequence reads: CATSDLPGMNTGELFF. In DNA, the CDR3 is TGTGCCACCAGTGATTTGCCAGGGATGAACACCGGGGAGCTGTTTTTT.

The chain is built from TRBV29-1 and TRBJ1-5; 7 positions agree with TRBD1. The CDR3 runs to 13 residues. CDR1 is SQVTM, CDR2 ANQGSEA, per germline. V was clipped by 6 bases and J by 3 bases; unmatched bases: 5. This CDR3 is CSVSRGDNQPQHF. CDR3 in DNA: TGCAGCGTAAGCAGGGGGGACAATCAGCCCCAGCATTTT.

J is TRBJ1-2 and V is TRBV18; D is undetermined. Deletions cut 3 bases from V and 0 bases from J, with 11 bases between. Germline values: CDR1 KGHSH, CDR2 LQKENI. This CDR3 is built from 15 residues. DNA for the CDR3: TGTGCCAGCTCACCCTCGGCGGATACTAACTATGGCTACACCTTC. Translating it yields CASSPSADTNYGYTF.

V is TRBV18 and J is TRBJ1-2, with a tentative D call TRBD1 (6 bases). This CDR3 is 14 amino acids long. The germline V gene encodes CDR1 KGHSH and CDR2 LQKENI. V was pared by 3 bases and J by 2 bases, with 10 bases between. The CDR3 loop is CASSPWDTNYGYTF. The CDR3 region has the DNA TGTGCCAGCTCACCCTGGGACACCAACTATGGCTACACCTTC.

This chain joins TRBV9 and TRBJ2-2; 7 bases fit TRBD1. Trimming cost V 2 bases and J 4 bases; bases outside gene matches: 11. CDR1 and CDR2 (germline): SGDLS, YYNGEE. This CDR3 spans 17 amino acids. The CDR3 is CASSVSTGPPGTGELFF. The CDR3 DNA reads as TGTGCCAGCAGCGTCTCGACAGGGCCTCCGGGCACCGGGGAGCTGTTTTTT. Drawing the rest from reference TRBV9 and TRBJ2-2, the complete variable domain is DSGVTQTPKHLITATGQRVTLRCSPRSGDLSVYWYQQSLDQGLQFLIQYYNGEERAKGNILERFSAQQFPDLHSELNLSSLELGDSALYFCASSVSTGPPGTGELFFGEGSRLTVL.

This clone was observed a handful of times. CDR3 region: CASRKLTNYGYTF. Written as DNA, the CDR3 is TGTGCCAGCAGGAAGCTTACCAACTATGGCTACACCTTC. The rearrangement joins TRBV6-5 to TRBJ1-2; D remains unclear. Looked up from germline, CDR1 is MNHEY and CDR2 is SVGAGI. The ends were cut back, 6 bases at V and 2 bases at J, with 10 bases in the middle. CDR3 length: 13 residues.

CDR3 bases: TGTGCCTGGAGTGGGGGACAGGGAACTCAGCCCCAGCATTTT. It encodes CAWSGGQGTQPQHF. This chain links TRBV30 with TRBJ1-5, with 9 bases fitting TRBD1. The J segment lost 6 bases and the V segment lost 1 base, leaving 4 bases of the junction unmatched. This CDR3 contains 14 residues. CDR1 is GTSNPN and CDR2 is SVGIG in the germline V gene (reference sequence).

V usage is TRBV2 and J usage is TRBJ2-5; weak D call: TRBD2 (5 bases). Trimming shortened V by 6 bases and J by 5 bases, and 13 bases separated the two germline ends. Germline CDR1 reads SNHLY; CDR2 reads FYNNEI. The CDR3 sequence is 13 residues long. The CDR3 bases are TGTGCCAGCAGCGCAGATGAGGGCGAGACCCAGTACTTC. It yields the protein CASSADEGETQYF.

This rearrangement joins TRBV10-2 to TRBJ2-5; 8 bases are shared with TRBD1. The CDR3 spans 13 residues. After removal of 6 bases from V and 5 bases from J, the junction contained 5 bases not matched to a gene. Germline values: CDR1 WSHSY, CDR2 SAAADI. For the CDR3, the DNA is TGCGCCAGCAGGCCCAACAGGGGGGAGACCCAGTACTTC. Residues: CASRPNRGETQYF.

The gene calls are TRBV5-1 and TRBJ2-5, with 8 bases fitting TRBD1. Trimming took 5 bases from V and 4 from J; bases not matched to a gene: 7. CDR1 and CDR2 (germline): SGHRS, YFSETQ. This CDR3 is 14 amino acids long. Here the CDR3 DNA reads TGCGCCAGCAGATTACAGGGGGAAGGAGAGACCCAGTACTTC. Encoded protein: CASRLQGEGETQYF.

The gene calls are TRBV10-2 and TRBJ1-5; maybe TRBD1 (5 bases). This CDR3 has 14 residues. V shed 5 bases and J shed 7 bases, with 15 bases lying between them. Germline CDR1 WSHSY, CDR2 SAAADI. The CDR3 sequence is CASSSGGGYQPQHF. The CDR3 nucleotides are TGCGCCAGCAGTTCCGGCGGGGGGTACCAGCCCCAGCATTTT.